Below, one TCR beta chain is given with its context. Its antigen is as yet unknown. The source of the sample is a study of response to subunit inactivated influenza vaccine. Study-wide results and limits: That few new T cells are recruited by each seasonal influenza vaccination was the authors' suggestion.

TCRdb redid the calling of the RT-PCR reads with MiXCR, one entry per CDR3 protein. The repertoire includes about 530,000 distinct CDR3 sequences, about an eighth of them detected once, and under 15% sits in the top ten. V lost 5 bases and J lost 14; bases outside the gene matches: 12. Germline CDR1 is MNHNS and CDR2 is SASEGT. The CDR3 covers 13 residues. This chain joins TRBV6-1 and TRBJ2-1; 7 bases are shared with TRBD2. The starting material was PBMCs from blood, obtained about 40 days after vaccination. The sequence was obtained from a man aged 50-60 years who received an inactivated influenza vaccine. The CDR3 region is CASSRGVGRMEFF. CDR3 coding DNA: TGTGCCAGCAGTCGGGGCGTCGGGAGGATGGAGTTCTTC.